This TCR beta chain was profiled in a study of blood T cell repertoires in COVID-19. Study-level background: Spain, Italy and the United States supplied samples that represented acute and convalescent COVID-19.

Original analysis: Estimation of nucleated cell counts relied on the amplification of reference gene primers. Profiled with immunoSEQ multiplex PCR; TCRdb holds only in-frame clones, not every one. D and trimming come from the DNA, and the V and J calls and clone size come from that table. The sample shows under 300,000 clones, around nine tenths of them seen only once. V was clipped by 1 base and J by 6 bases, with 6 bases between them. This CDR3 region has 13 residues. From germline, CDR1 is SGHAT and CDR2 FQNNGV. Material: peripheral blood. The gene calls are TRBV11-2 and TRBJ2-2; D unresolved. The sequence derives from a woman aged 35 to 49 who had recovered from COVID-19. The CDR3 region has the DNA TGTGCCAGCAGCTTAGCCCCATCCGGGGAGCTGTTTTTT. Its translation is CASSLAPSGELFF.